Presented here are 26 T cell receptor beta chains from one specimen sequenced in a study of blood T cell repertoires in COVID-19. Produced via immunoSEQ multiplex PCR; TCRdb's table is partial and in-frame only. The sample records 200,000 or so clones, 84% being singletons. The material sequenced was peripheral blood. The receptor source for this set is a woman between 65 and 79 years old with active or convalescent COVID-19.

This sequence joins TRBV7-2 and TRBJ2-2; D possibly corresponds to TRBD2 (6 bases). The germline V gene has CDR1 SGHTA and CDR2 FQGNSA. The CDR3 extends over 16 amino acids. V shed 4 bases and J shed 0 bases, with 12 bases lying between them. The CDR3 nucleotides read TGTGCCAGCAGCTCATATAGCGGCGCGAACACCGGGGAGCTGTTTTTT. This sequence encodes CASSSYSGANTGELFF.

The chain couples TRBV2 to TRBJ2-2, with 10 bases aligning to TRBD2. Germline CDR1 reads SNHLY; CDR2 reads FYNNEI. Trimming took 8 bases from V and 4 from J; bases not matched to a gene: 7. CDR3 size: 15 residues. The DNA for the CDR3 is TGTGCCAGCCACCCGGGACTAGCGAGCACCGGGGAGCTGTTTTTT. The encoded protein is CASHPGLASTGELFF.

This chain connects TRBV18 to TRBJ2-6; no clear D gene. From germline, CDR1 is KGHSH and CDR2 LQKENI. V was cut by 2 bases and J by 0 bases, with 5 bases left in between. The CDR3 is 15 residues long. CDR3 nucleotides: TGTGCCAGCTCACCATCGGGCTCTGGGGCCAACGTCCTGACTTTC. It yields the protein CASSPSGSGANVLTF. Drawing the rest from reference TRBV18 and TRBJ2-6, the complete variable domain is NAGVMQNPRHLVRRRGQEARLRCSPMKGHSHVYWYRQLPEEGLKFMVYLQKENIIDESGMPKERFSAEFPKEGPSILRIQQVVRGDSAAYFCASSPSGSGANVLTFGAGSRLTVL.

The rearrangement uses TRBV29-1 and TRBJ2-1; 14 bases match TRBD2. The CDR3 is 14 amino acids. The germline V gene has CDR1 SQVTM and CDR2 ANQGSEA. J lost 8 bases, V lost 8 bases, and 8 bases had no gene match. As DNA, the CDR3 is TGCAGCATACAGGGACTAGCGGGAGTCCATGAGCAGTTCTTC. Translated: CSIQGLAGVHEQFF.

The count of this clone is one. The chain couples TRBV20-1 to TRBJ2-7; D is perhaps TRBD1 (5 bases). V lost 3 bases and J lost 3, with 9 bases in between. The CDR3 sequence is 12 residues long. Germline CDR1 DFQATT, CDR2 SNEGSKA (reference sequence). The CDR3 sequence is CSASRTGYEQYF. CDR3 DNA: TGCAGTGCTAGTCGAACAGGCTACGAGCAGTACTTC.

The chain has TRBV6-2 or TRBV6-3 and TRBJ2-3; D remains unclear. The germline CDR1 and CDR2 sequences are MNHEY and SVGEGT. This CDR3 region has 15 residues. V was trimmed by 6 bases and J by 0 bases, leaving 13 bases between them. For the CDR3, the DNA is TGTGCCAGCAGCCCCGCACAGCCTAGCACAGATACGCAGTATTTT. Translation gives CASSPAQPSTDTQYF.

The V gene is TRBV6-2 or TRBV6-3, the J gene TRBJ1-6; D gene unclear. This CDR3 region has 16 residues. The germline CDR1 and CDR2 sequences are MNHEY and SVGEGT. The V and J ends lost 6 bases and 0 bases respectively, with 12 bases between them. The CDR3 region has the DNA TGTGCCAGCAGCGAGCGACGGGGCTCCTATAATTCACCCCTCCACTTT. This translates into CASSERRGSYNSPLHF.

V gene TRBV2 combines with J gene TRBJ1-5; TRBD1 might be the D (6 bases). The CDR3 is 12 amino acids. The V and J ends lost 9 bases and 5 bases respectively, with 11 bases between them. Germline V gene sequence: CDR1 SNHLY, CDR2 FYNNEI. CDR3 loop: CASKTGYQPQHF. The CDR3 DNA reads as TGTGCCAGTAAGACAGGATATCAGCCCCAGCATTTT. The full variable domain, with the rest looked up from reference TRBV2 and TRBJ1-5, is EPEVTQTPSHQVTQMGQEVILRCVPISNHLYFYWYRQILGQKVEFLVSFYNNEISEKSEIFDDQFSVERPDGSNFTLKIRSTKLEDSAMYFCASKTGYQPQHFGDGTRLSIL.

This chain uses TRBV7-2 with TRBJ1-3; the D is unclear. The CDR3 covers 15 residues. CDR1 and CDR2 from the germline V gene are SGHTA and FQGNSA. The V end was cut by 1 base, the J end by 2 bases, with 9 bases between. DNA of the CDR3: TGTGCCAGCAGCTTAGACAGCAGGCCTGGAAACACCATATATTTT. Residues: CASSLDSRPGNTIYF.

The CDR3: CASSLGQGVGYGYTF. DNA for the CDR3: TGCGCCAGCAGCCTGGGACAGGGCGTCGGCTATGGCTACACCTTC. The chain links TRBV5-1 to TRBJ1-2, with 9 bases that match TRBD1. The germline V gene has CDR1 SGHRS and CDR2 YFSETQ. V gave up 4 bases and J gave up 4 bases; unmatched junction bases: 8. This CDR3 has 15 amino acids.

The chain couples TRBV29-1 to TRBJ2-7; D gene unclear. Germline lookup yields CDR1 SQVTM and CDR2 ANQGSEA. The CDR3 contains 12 residues. V was pared by 4 bases and J by 2 bases, with 9 bases between. CDR3 loop: CSVVDQAYEQYF. DNA for the CDR3: TGCAGCGTTGTGGATCAGGCCTACGAGCAGTACTTC.

This chain connects TRBV27 to TRBJ1-2; no clear D. V lost 3 bases and J lost 9, with 11 bases in between. There are 12 residues in the CDR3. From germline, CDR1 is MNHEY and CDR2 SMNVEV (reference sequence). This CDR3 reads CASSFRGRSYTF. In DNA form, the CDR3 reads TGTGCCAGCAGTTTCCGGGGTAGGAGCTACACCTTC.

The chain combines TRBV14 with TRBJ2-3; D perhaps matches TRBD2 (5 bases). The CDR3 extends over 12 amino acids. Trimming cost V 1 base and J 9 bases, with 8 bases left between them. The V gene's germline CDR1 is SGHDN and CDR2 FVKESK. CDR3 in DNA: TGTGCCAGCAGCCAAGTGAGCGGCACGCAGTATTTT. Its translation: CASSQVSGTQYF. The full variable domain, with the rest looked up from reference TRBV14 and TRBJ2-3, is EAGVTQFPSHSVIEKGQTVTLRCDPISGHDNLYWYRRVMGKEIKFLLHFVKESKQDESGMPNNRFLAERTGGTYSTLKVQPAELEDSGVYFCASSQVSGTQYFGPGTRLTVL.

The chain employs TRBV2 and TRBJ1-2; 8 bases align to TRBD1. The CDR3 is 17 amino acids. After removal of 1 base from V and 4 bases from J, the junction contained 11 bases not matched to a gene. Per germline, CDR1 SNHLY and CDR2 FYNNEI. This CDR3 is CASSEVWGTGNFYGYTF. The CDR3 DNA follows: TGTGCCAGCAGTGAAGTGTGGGGGACAGGAAATTTCTATGGCTACACCTTC.

The rearrangement uses TRBV12-5 and TRBJ2-5; 9 nucleotides agree with TRBD2. V lost 6 bases, J lost 5 bases, and 10 bases stayed unmatched. Germline CDR1 and CDR2: LGHNT and FRNRAP. The CDR3 is 15 residues long. The CDR3 DNA is TGTGCTAGTGGAACCTCCGGGACTAGCAGTGAGACCCAGTACTTC. This sequence encodes CASGTSGTSSETQYF.

The rearrangement uses TRBV18 and TRBJ2-1; D perhaps matches TRBD2 (5 bases). Trimming pared 3 bases from V and 8 bases from J, leaving 20 bases between. This CDR3 is built from 16 residues. The germline CDR1 and CDR2 sequences are KGHSH and LQKENI. The CDR3 bases are TGTGCCAGCTCACCCCCGCAAGGTGGGGAGCGGTATGAGCAGTTCTTC. This codes for CASSPPQGGERYEQFF.

V is TRBV11-1 and J is TRBJ1-4, with 7 bases matching TRBD1. The CDR3 loop spans 14 amino acids. Per germline, CDR1 SGHAT and CDR2 FQDESV (reference sequence). The ends lost 5 bases at V and 4 bases at J; junction bases unmatched: 4. For the CDR3, the DNA is TGTGCCAGCAGCACGGACAGGAGTAATGAAAAACTGTTTTTT. This sequence encodes CASSTDRSNEKLFF.

The gene calls are TRBV7-3 and TRBJ2-2; D possibly corresponds to TRBD2 (6 bases). With 2 bases removed from V and 2 bases from J, the gap between germline ends came to 9 bases. There are 15 residues in the CDR3. CDR1 and CDR2 (germline): SGHTA, FQGTGA. The CDR3 nucleotides are TGTGCCAGCAGCTTAGGGACTTCAAACACCGGGGAGCTGTTTTTT. Its protein is CASSLGTSNTGELFF.

The chain recombines TRBV5-1 with TRBJ2-1; TRBD2 aligns across 8 bases. The V gene end was trimmed by 4 bases and the J gene end by 6 bases; junction bases not matched to a gene: 27. Germline-derived CDR1 and CDR2 are SGHRS and YFSETQ. The CDR3 consists of 21 residues. The CDR3 region is CASSLRGGAGAVAGAVNEQFF. The CDR3 nucleotides read TGCGCCAGCAGCCTCAGGGGTGGAGCGGGAGCTGTGGCCGGTGCGGTCAATGAGCAGTTCTTC. Drawing the rest from reference TRBV5-1 and TRBJ2-1, the complete variable domain is KAGVTQTPRYLIKTRGQQVTLSCSPISGHRSVSWYQQTPGQGLQFLFEYFSETQRNKGNFPGRFSGRQFSNSRSEMNVSTLELGDSALYLCASSLRGGAGAVAGAVNEQFFGPGTRLTVL.

V and J are TRBV20-1 and TRBJ2-1; D is uncertain. V was shortened by 3 bases and J by 8 bases, with 17 bases between the two germline ends. Germline V gene sequence: CDR1 DFQATT, CDR2 SNEGSKA (reference sequence). CDR3 size: 14 residues. The CDR3 DNA is TGCAGTGCTAGTACCCTAGTCTTTCCTTATGAGCAGTTCTTC. Encoded protein: CSASTLVFPYEQFF.

J is TRBJ1-1 and V is TRBV7-9; no clear D gene. This CDR3 is built from 13 residues. The V and J ends lost 5 bases and 3 bases respectively, with 10 bases between them. Germline assignment: CDR1 SEHNR and CDR2 FQNEAQ (reference sequence). The CDR3 spells CASSPEVDTEAFF. The CDR3 bases are TGTGCCAGCAGCCCCGAGGTGGACACTGAAGCTTTCTTT. The variable domain in full, completed from reference TRBV7-9 and TRBJ1-1, reads DTGVSQNPRHKITKRGQNVTFRCDPISEHNRLYWYRQTLGQGPEFLTYFQNEAQLEKSRLLSDRFSAERPKGSFSTLEIQRTEQGDSAMYLCASSPEVDTEAFFGQGTRLTVV.

The gene calls are TRBV6-5 and TRBJ1-4; TRBD1 agrees at 7 bases. The germline CDR1 and CDR2 sequences are MNHEY and SVGAGI. V shed 4 bases and J 3 bases; nucleotides not matched to a gene: 5. The CDR3 covers 15 residues. CDR3 DNA: TGTGCCAGCAGTTCCGCCGGGACAGCTAATGAAAAACTGTTTTTT. Translated, it gives CASSSAGTANEKLFF.

The genes are TRBV7-9 and TRBJ1-2; TRBD1 aligns across 7 bases. Trimming removed 6 bases from V and 5 bases from J; junction bases left unmatched: 15. Germline V CDR1 and CDR2: SEHNR, FQNEAQ (reference sequence). The CDR3 is made up of 16 amino acids. The CDR3 coding sequence is TGTGCCAGCAGGAATCAAGCAAGGGACAGCGAATATGGCTACACCTTC. Translation gives CASRNQARDSEYGYTF.

This chain joins TRBV5-1 and TRBJ2-2, with D possibly TRBD2 on 7 matching bases. Germline CDR1 reads SGHRS; CDR2 reads YFSETQ. Trimming removed 4 bases from V and 0 bases from J, with 10 bases in between. There are 15 residues in the CDR3. The CDR3 reads CASSGGGSNTGELFF. DNA of the CDR3: TGCGCCAGCAGCGGGGGGGGCTCGAACACCGGGGAGCTGTTTTTT.

V and J are TRBV7-9 and TRBJ2-3; D is ambiguous. The CDR3 covers 13 residues. The V gene's germline CDR1 is SEHNR and CDR2 FQNEAQ (reference sequence). The V and J ends lost 8 bases and 0 bases respectively, with 9 bases between them. The CDR3 bases are TGTGCCAGCGAGGCCACTAGCACAGATACGCAGTATTTT. It encodes CASEATSTDTQYF. Drawing the rest from reference TRBV7-9 and TRBJ2-3, the complete variable domain is DTGVSQNPRHKITKRGQNVTFRCDPISEHNRLYWYRQTLGQGPEFLTYFQNEAQLEKSRLLSDRFSAERPKGSFSTLEIQRTEQGDSAMYLCASEATSTDTQYFGPGTRLTVL.

The rearrangement joins TRBV27 to TRBJ2-2; D might be TRBD2 (7 bases). Deletions cut 6 bases from V and 7 bases from J, with 18 bases between. This CDR3 spans 15 amino acids. The germline V gene encodes CDR1 MNHEY and CDR2 SMNVEV (reference sequence). As DNA, the CDR3 is TGTGCCAGCAGCCCGGGAACAGGGAGGGGCGGGGAGCTGTTTTTT. As protein: CASSPGTGRGGELFF.